This T cell receptor beta chain was observed in a study of identical twins. Whole-study findings and limits: Model-predicted out-of-frame TCR alpha sharing fell below observed values in monozygotic twins. Reduced insertions were recorded for abundant cord blood beta clonotypes, with no such pattern in memory repertoires.

The cDNA had a unique molecular identifier and a template-switch universal primer site. MiXCR was run by TCRdb on the 5' RACE reads, yielding one entry per CDR3 protein. In the table there are more than 400,000 distinct CDR3 sequences, approximately 14% of which are singletons. As to this clonotype: Its antigen is still unknown.

The V and J ends lost 4 bases and 5 bases respectively, with 12 bases between them. Germline loops: CDR1 DFQATT, CDR2 SNEGSKA (reference sequence). CDR3 length equals 13 residues. In addition, the sample was reused for a study of yellow fever vaccine responses in identical twins. That source adds: Reports say the vaccine T cell response in twins looked partly convergent and partly personalized.

This chain links TRBV20-1 with TRBJ1-5, with D unclear. The source is a woman aged 18-29 years in good health. Sequences were obtained from CD4+ T cells sorted from blood. CDR3 DNA: TGCAGTGCTACCCCGGACGGGGATCAGCCCCAGCATTTT. It yields the protein CSATPDGDQPQHF.